This TCR beta chain was sequenced in a study of PD-1 blockade in classical Hodgkin lymphoma. The protocol was immunoSEQ multiplex PCR, while the TCRdb copy is restricted to in-frame clones and leaves out a portion. The data show fewer than 25,000 clones, roughly 83% seen once. Time point specified: cycle 4 day 1 (C4D1), after more than five weeks of nivolumab. There was relapse after autologous stem cell transplantation in every patient, and there was variation in brentuximab vedotin exposure. Magnetic negative selection purified CD4+ T cells from thawed PBMCs. Whole-study results and caveats: Reported findings placed baseline TCR diversity lower in newly diagnosed patients (compared with healthy donors). Similar baseline diversity was found in complete responders and newly diagnosed patients.

The CDR3 contains 12 residues. Germline assignment: CDR1 SNHLY and CDR2 FYNNEI. Deletions cut 4 bases from V and 3 bases from J, with 7 bases between. A word on this clone: Its specificity is not known.

The receptor was derived from a human donor with classical Hodgkin lymphoma. Specimen: CD4+ T cells from blood, collected before the fourth cycle of nivolumab. This rearrangement joins TRBV2 to TRBJ2-7; D is unresolved. The CDR3 spells CASSGPGYEQYF. CDR3 nucleotides: TGTGCCAGCAGTGGTCCGGGCTACGAGCAGTACTTC.